This T cell receptor (beta chain) was obtained from a study of blood T cells in healthy people across ages (dated by TCRdb to the mid-2010s). With regard to the full study: Template switching captured roughly one uniquely barcoded TCR beta cDNA molecule per two T cells in model experiments. The study measured age-related changes in TCR beta repertoire diversity using deep sequencing normalized with unique cDNA molecular identifiers. Four age groups were formed from the donors: young (average approximately 16 years), middle-aged (more than 35), aged (62) and long-lived (more than 75). To avoid experimental bias, donors of different ages were randomly spread across the sequencing lanes. Using the same blood draw, the study looked at two additional independent replicas of 1 million unique cDNA reads for two donors, one aged 18 to 30 and the other aged 80 or older.

As to this clonotype: The antigen it binds to is not known. Base qualities are not recorded, but no much larger clone differs from it by a single base.

Between the V and J ends, shortened by 0 bases and 7 bases respectively, the junction contains 15 bases. CDR1 SQVTM and CDR2 ANQGSEA are derived from the germline V gene. There are 14 amino acids in the CDR3, from cysteine to phenylalanine inclusive. Here the CDR3 DNA is all that survives: 42 bases in frame from base 1. The donors were around 39 Caucasian individuals from Russia, aged roughly 6 to 90 years, who were systemically healthy. Each donor gave about 9.2 milliliters of peripheral blood, drawn into EDTA-treated Vacutainer tubes. PBMCs were isolated by Ficoll-Paque density-gradient centrifugation, with at least 6.5 million obtained per sample. Trizol reagent was used to extract total RNA from PBMCs, with at least 5 micrograms per sample. For every donor, flow cytometry on a PBMC aliquot measured the percentage of naive CD45RAhigh/CD27high T cells. Here is what the overall study found, with its caveats: As age increased, observed TCR beta diversity per million T cells dropped in a roughly linear way, and a significant reduction was already evident by age 40. There was a strong correlation between observed TCR beta diversity and the percentage of naive T cells measured by flow cytometry. Bulk unsorted PBMC profiling prevented conclusive comparison of naive and antigen-experienced compartments. The CMV infection status of donors was not known, potentially confounding age-related changes in expanded clonotypes. Estimates of total diversity based on one million sequenced T cells were regarded as lower bounds and as underestimates. The long-lived group showed more naive CD4+ T cells, fewer expanded clones and increased TCR diversity than the aged group, suggesting age selection.

The library was produced with 5' RACE. A second PCR of roughly 6 to 11 cycles was run with a J-beta primer mix and a sample-barcoded 5' primer. Each TCR beta cDNA molecule received a unique molecular identifier from a template-switch 5' adaptor carrying 12 random nucleotides. Each sample yielded at least 2.5 million CDR3-containing paired-end reads. The Mint cDNA synthesis kit, primed by a TRBC-specific oligonucleotide, was used to synthesize first-strand cDNA from all RNA. Following uracil-DNA glycosylase treatment, all cDNA underwent a first 18-cycle PCR with the universal primers M1SS and BC2_uni_R. Turning to the authors' computational methods: For normalization, 1 million high-quality reads were randomly selected from each sample, with every read carrying a distinct molecular identifier. Reads with shared molecular identifiers were discarded instead of being binned into consensus sequences. MiTCR, run with a Q25 quality threshold and the strictest error-elimination algorithm, handled CDR3 identification, clonotype clustering and error correction. Lower-bound total TCR beta diversity was estimated with a nonparametric unseen species model using Euler transformation. TCRdb applied fastp at Q25 and MiXCR to the public reads, then kept only in-frame beta chains. Every entry covers one CDR3 protein and lists the most common genes and DNA from its rows. The V and J calls and clone size come from TCRdb's table, not from the authors' own analysis. This sample has approximately 1,700,000 distinct CDR3 sequences in its table, and about 39% of those were observed once. The ten largest clones represent 20% to 25% of the sample.

The sample taken for sequencing was blood. This TCR derives from a human donor in good health. Rearrangement joined TRBV29-1 to TRBJ1-2, with a tentative D gene TRBD1 over 6 matching bases. The nucleotide sequence is given as TGCAGCGTTGAAGATTTGGGACAAATGCGTGGCTACACCTTC. The encoded protein is CSVEDLGQMRGYTF.